This TCR beta chain originates from a study of T-cell memory formation after mild COVID-19. Study summary: For the most part, TCR clusters were specific to one donor.

As to this clonotype: Antigen unknown.

The V gene lost 4 bases and the J gene lost 5 bases, with 14 bases spanning the gap. In germline, CDR1 is LGHDT, CDR2 YNNKEL (reference sequence). The CDR3 covers 14 residues. Study-wide results and caveats: Confirmation of SARS-CoV-2 specificity was lacking for second-wave clones peaking day 37. A second wave expanding day 15 to 37 was CD4+-biased; contracting clones were balanced. Pre-infection memory held some responding clones, suggesting pre-existing cross-reactive T cells responded.

TCRdb re-analysed the 5' RACE reads in MiXCR, keeping a single row per CDR3 protein. Of about 260,000 distinct CDR3 sequences listed, 7% to 10% are singletons. This clonotype was sampled from a man aged 18-30 years who had mild COVID-19 (a few samples of this study predate the infection). Cell type and time point are not known. The sample was PBMCs or a T cell subset sorted from them (not recorded which). The chain uses TRBV3-1 and TRBJ1-1; D possibly corresponds to TRBD1 (5 bases). CDR3 DNA sequence: TGTGCCAGCAGCCCATTGATGGGACGGACTGAAGCTTTCTTT. It specifies CASSPLMGRTEAFF.